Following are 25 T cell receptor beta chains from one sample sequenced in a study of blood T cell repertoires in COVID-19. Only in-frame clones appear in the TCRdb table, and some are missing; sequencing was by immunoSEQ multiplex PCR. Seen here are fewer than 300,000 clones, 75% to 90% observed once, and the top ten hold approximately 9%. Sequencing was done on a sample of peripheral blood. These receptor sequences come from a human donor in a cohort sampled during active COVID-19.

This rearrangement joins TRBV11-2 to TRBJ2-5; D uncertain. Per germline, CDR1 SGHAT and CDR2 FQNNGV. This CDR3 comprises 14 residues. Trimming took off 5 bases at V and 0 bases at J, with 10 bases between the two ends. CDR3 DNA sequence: TGTGCCAGCAGCCGCCTCGACAACCAAGAGACCCAGTACTTC. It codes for CASSRLDNQETQYF.

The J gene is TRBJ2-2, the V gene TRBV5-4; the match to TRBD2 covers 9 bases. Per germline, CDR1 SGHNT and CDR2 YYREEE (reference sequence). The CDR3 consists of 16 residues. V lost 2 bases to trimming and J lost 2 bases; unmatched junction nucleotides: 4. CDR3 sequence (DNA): TGTGCCAGCAGCTTTTCCGGGACTAGCAACACCGGGGAGCTGTTTTTT. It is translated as CASSFSGTSNTGELFF.

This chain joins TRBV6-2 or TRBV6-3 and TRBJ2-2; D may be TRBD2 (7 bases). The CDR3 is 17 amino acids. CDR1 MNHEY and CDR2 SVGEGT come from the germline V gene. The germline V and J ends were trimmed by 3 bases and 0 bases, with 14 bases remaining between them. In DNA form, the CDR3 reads TGTGCCAGCAGTTATGAGGGGGGGGGTCCGAACACCGGGGAGCTGTTTTTT. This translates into CASSYEGGGPNTGELFF.

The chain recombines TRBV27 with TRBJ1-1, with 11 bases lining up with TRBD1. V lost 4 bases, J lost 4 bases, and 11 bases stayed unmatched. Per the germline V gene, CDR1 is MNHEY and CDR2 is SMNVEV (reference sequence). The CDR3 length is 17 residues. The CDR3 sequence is CASSSRTGGARATEAFF. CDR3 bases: TGTGCCAGCAGTTCCCGGACAGGGGGCGCCCGGGCCACTGAAGCTTTCTTT.

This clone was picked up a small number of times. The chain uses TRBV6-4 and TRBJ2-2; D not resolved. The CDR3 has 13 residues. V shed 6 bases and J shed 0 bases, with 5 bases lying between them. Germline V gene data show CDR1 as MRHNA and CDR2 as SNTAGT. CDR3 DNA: TGTGCCAGCAGGGCCCCGAACACCGGGGAGCTGTTTTTT. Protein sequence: CASRAPNTGELFF.

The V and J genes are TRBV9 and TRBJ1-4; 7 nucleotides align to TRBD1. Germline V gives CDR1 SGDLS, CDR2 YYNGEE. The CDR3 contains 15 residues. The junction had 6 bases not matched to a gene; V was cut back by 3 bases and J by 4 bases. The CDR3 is CASSAQTGRNEKLFF. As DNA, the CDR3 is TGTGCCAGCAGCGCTCAGACAGGGCGTAATGAAAAACTGTTTTTT.

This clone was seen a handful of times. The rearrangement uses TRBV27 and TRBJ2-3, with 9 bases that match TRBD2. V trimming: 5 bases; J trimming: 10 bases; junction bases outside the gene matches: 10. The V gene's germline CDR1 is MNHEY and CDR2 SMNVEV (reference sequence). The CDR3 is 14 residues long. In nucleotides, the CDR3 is TGTGCCAGCAGTCCGTACACCAGCGGGGGGTCGCAGTATTTT. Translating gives CASSPYTSGGSQYF.

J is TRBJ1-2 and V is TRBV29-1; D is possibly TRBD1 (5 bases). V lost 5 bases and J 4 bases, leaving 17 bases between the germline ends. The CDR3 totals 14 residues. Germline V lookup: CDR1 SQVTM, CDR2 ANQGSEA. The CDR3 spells CSVPPGGGSYGYTF. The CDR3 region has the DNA TGCAGCGTTCCACCCGGGGGGGGTTCCTATGGCTACACCTTC.

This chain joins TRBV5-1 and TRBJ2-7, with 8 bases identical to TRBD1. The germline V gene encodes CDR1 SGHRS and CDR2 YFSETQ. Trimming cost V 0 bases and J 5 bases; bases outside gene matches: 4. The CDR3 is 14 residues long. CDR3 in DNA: TGCGCCAGCAGCTTGGGACAGGGGTTCCACGAGCAGTACTTC. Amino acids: CASSLGQGFHEQYF.

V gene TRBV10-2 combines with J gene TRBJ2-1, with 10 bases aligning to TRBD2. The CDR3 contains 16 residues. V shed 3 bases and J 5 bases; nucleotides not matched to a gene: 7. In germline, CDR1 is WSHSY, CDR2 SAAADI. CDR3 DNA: TGCGCCAGCAGTGATCAGCGGGGGGGCCGAAACAATGAGCAGTTCTTC. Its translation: CASSDQRGGRNNEQFF.

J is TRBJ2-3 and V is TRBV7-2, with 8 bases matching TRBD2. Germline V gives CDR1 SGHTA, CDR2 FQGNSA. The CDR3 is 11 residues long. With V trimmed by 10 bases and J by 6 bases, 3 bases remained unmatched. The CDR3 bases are TGTGCCACGGGGGGGCGTGATACGCAGTATTTT. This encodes CATGGRDTQYF.

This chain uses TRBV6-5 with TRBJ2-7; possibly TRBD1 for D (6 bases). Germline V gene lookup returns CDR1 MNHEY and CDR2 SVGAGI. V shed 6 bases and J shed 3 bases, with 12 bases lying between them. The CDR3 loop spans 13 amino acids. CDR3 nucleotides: TGTGCCAGCAGCTCATGGACAGACTACGAGCAGTACTTC. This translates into CASSSWTDYEQYF.

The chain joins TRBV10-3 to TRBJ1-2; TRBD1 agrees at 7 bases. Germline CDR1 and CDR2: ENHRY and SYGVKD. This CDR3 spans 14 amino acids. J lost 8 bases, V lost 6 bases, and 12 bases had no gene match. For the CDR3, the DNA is TGTGCCATCAGCGAGCCTCAGACAGGGTACGGCTACACCTTC. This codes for CAISEPQTGYGYTF.

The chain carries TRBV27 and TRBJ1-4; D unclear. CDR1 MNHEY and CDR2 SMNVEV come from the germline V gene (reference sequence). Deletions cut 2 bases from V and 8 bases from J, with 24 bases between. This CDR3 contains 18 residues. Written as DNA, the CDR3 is TGTGCCAGCAGTTTACTTAGCACGACGAACCGAGCGGAAGAAAAACTGTTTTTT. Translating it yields CASSLLSTTNRAEEKLFF.

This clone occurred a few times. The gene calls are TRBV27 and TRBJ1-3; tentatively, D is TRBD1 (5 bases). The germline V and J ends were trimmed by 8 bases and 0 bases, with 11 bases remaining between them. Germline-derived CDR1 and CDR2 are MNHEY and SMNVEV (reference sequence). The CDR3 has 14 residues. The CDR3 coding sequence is TGTGCCAGCGGCGGGGGAAACTCTGGAAACACCATATATTTT. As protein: CASGGGNSGNTIYF.

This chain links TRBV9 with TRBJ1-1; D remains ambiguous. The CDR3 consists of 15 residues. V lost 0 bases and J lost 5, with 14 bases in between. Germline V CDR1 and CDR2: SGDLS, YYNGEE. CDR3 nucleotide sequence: TGTGCCAGCAGCGTAGCTCCAGACCCGGGAACTGAAGCTTTCTTT. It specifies CASSVAPDPGTEAFF. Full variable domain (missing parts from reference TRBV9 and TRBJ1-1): DSGVTQTPKHLITATGQRVTLRCSPRSGDLSVYWYQQSLDQGLQFLIQYYNGEERAKGNILERFSAQQFPDLHSELNLSSLELGDSALYFCASSVAPDPGTEAFFGQGTRLTVV.

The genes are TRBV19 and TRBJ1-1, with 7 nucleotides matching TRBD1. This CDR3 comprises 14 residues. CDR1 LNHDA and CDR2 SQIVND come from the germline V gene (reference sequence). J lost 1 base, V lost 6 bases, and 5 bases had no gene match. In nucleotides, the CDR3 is TGTGCCAGTAGGTGGACAGGCTGGAACACTGAAGCTTTCTTT. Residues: CASRWTGWNTEAFF.

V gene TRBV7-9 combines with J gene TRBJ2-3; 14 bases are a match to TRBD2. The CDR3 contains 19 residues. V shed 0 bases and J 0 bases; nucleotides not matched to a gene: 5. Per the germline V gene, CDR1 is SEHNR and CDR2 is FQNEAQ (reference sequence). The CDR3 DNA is TGTGCCAGCAGCTTAGCGGGACTAGCGGGAGCCTATAGCACAGATACGCAGTATTTT. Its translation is CASSLAGLAGAYSTDTQYF.

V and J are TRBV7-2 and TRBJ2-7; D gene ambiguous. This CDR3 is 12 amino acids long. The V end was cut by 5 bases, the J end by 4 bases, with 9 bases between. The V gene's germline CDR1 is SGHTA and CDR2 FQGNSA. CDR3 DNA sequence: TGTGCCAGCAGCACCCGTAGATACGAGCAGTACTTC. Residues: CASSTRRYEQYF.

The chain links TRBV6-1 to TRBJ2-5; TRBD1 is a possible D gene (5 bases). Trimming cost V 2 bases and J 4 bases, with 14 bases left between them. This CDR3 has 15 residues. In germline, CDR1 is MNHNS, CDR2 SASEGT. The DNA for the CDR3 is TGTGCCAGCAGTGAACTAGGGGCACATAGAGAGACCCAGTACTTC. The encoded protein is CASSELGAHRETQYF.

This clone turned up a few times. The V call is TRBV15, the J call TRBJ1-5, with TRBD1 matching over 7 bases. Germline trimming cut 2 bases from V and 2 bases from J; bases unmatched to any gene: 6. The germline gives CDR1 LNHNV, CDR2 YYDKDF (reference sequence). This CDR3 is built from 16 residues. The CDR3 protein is CATSRYDREGNQPQHF. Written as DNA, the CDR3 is TGTGCCACCAGCAGATACGACAGGGAGGGCAATCAGCCCCAGCATTTT.

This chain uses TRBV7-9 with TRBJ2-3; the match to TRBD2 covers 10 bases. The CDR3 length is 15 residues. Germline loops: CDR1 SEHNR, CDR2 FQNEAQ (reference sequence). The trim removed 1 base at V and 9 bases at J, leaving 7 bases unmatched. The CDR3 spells CASSLGSGRRETQYF. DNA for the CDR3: TGTGCCAGCAGCTTAGGTAGCGGGAGGAGGGAAACGCAGTATTTT.

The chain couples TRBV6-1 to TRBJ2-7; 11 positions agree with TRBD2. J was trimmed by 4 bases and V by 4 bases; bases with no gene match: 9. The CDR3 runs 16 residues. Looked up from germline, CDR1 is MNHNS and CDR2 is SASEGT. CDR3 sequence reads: CASSAGVAGGRYEQYF. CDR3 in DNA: TGTGCCAGCAGTGCTGGAGTAGCGGGGGGGCGGTACGAGCAGTACTTC.

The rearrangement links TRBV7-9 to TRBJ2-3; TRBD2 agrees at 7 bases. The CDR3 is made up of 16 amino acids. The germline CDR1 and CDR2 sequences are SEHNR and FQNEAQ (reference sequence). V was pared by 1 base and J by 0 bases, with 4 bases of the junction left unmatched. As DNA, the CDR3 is TGTGCCAGCAGCTTAGTCTGGCGGGGGAGCACAGATACGCAGTATTTT. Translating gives CASSLVWRGSTDTQYF.

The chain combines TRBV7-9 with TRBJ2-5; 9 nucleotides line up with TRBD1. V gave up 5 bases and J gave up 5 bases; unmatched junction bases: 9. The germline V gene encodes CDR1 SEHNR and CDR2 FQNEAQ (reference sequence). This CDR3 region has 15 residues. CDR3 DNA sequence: TGTGCCAGCAGCCCCGGACAGGGGAGAGGGGAGACCCAGTACTTC. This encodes CASSPGQGRGETQYF.